This T cell receptor beta chain was obtained from a study of cytomegalovirus exposure and HLA in healthy donors. Study as a whole: A subsequent analysis reported that the 120 or so validation repertoires were produced on the same platform that had also been used for the 666 first-cohort repertoires. Study observations and caveats: Cytomegalovirus-associated TCR beta chains were listed, numbering some 170. Published work reported that the classifier diagnosed cytomegalovirus status with high specificity and sensitivity.

Worth noting for this clone: Its specificity is not known.

The table came from immunoSEQ multiplex PCR; TCRdb's copy has only in-frame clones and leaves some out. The repertoire holds about 110,000 clones, with approximately 89% as singletons. The approximately 120-subject validation cohort, separate from the approximately 670-subject first cohort, included the donors. Trimming removed 2 bases from V and 0 bases from J, with 10 bases in between. The CDR3 sequence is 16 residues long. Germline V gives CDR1 SGHTA, CDR2 FQGNSA. The sequence was collected from a woman between 18 and 29 years old in good health and CMV-seronegative. Sequences were obtained from PBMCs. The chain joins TRBV7-2 to TRBJ2-2; tentative D call: TRBD1 (5 bases). The CDR3 spells CASSLRTRPNTGELFF. In nucleotides, the CDR3 is TGTGCCAGCAGCTTACGGACACGCCCGAACACCGGGGAGCTGTTTTTT.